These 19 T cell receptor beta chains share one sample of origin, sequenced in a study of blood T cell repertoires in COVID-19. TCRdb keeps only in-frame clones here, not all; method: immunoSEQ multiplex PCR. This sample has fewer than 50,000 clones; just under 80% occur once, and the top ten carry around 38%. Sequencing was performed on peripheral blood. These receptors all stem from an elderly man with active or convalescent COVID-19.

The chain is built from TRBV28 and TRBJ1-5, with TRBD1 matching 12 bases. The CDR3 is made up of 15 amino acids. CDR1 MDHEN and CDR2 SYDVKM come from the germline V gene. J was trimmed by 5 bases and V by 6 bases; bases with no gene match: 5. CDR3 in amino acids: CASSPGQGADQPQHF. As DNA, the CDR3 is TGTGCCAGCAGCCCGGGACAGGGGGCTGATCAGCCCCAGCATTTT.

The J gene is TRBJ1-4, the V gene TRBV19; the match to TRBD1 covers 8 bases. The trim removed 7 bases at V and 7 bases at J, leaving 5 bases unmatched. Germline V gene sequence: CDR1 LNHDA, CDR2 SQIVND (reference sequence). CDR3 length: 13 residues. The CDR3 protein is CASTTGVAEKLFF. DNA of the CDR3: TGTGCCAGTACGACAGGGGTGGCTGAAAAACTGTTTTTT.

The gene calls are TRBV29-1 and TRBJ1-2; 8 bases match TRBD1. This CDR3 is built from 12 residues. The germline V gene encodes CDR1 SQVTM and CDR2 ANQGSEA. The trim removed 7 bases at V and 4 bases at J, leaving 5 bases unmatched. The CDR3 loop reads CSAGQGFYGYTF. In nucleotides, the CDR3 is TGCAGCGCCGGACAGGGCTTCTATGGCTACACCTTC.

The chain joins TRBV29-1 to TRBJ2-2; 8 bases are shared with TRBD2. Trimming removed 0 bases from V and 6 bases from J; junction bases left unmatched: 6. The CDR3 sequence is 15 residues long. Germline V gene data show CDR1 as SQVTM and CDR2 as ANQGSEA. The CDR3 DNA is TGCAGCGTTGAAGATCCCCTAGCGGGTGCCGGGGAGCTGTTTTTT. It translates to CSVEDPLAGAGELFF.

This clone was seen a handful of times. The chain uses TRBV6-5 and TRBJ1-5; unclear D gene. V was cut by 0 bases and J by 5 bases, with 5 bases left in between. Per the germline V gene, CDR1 is MNHEY and CDR2 is SVGAGI. CDR3 length: 13 residues. The CDR3 sequence is CASSYSRYQPQHF. The CDR3 DNA reads as TGTGCCAGCAGTTACTCGAGGTATCAGCCCCAGCATTTT.

The V and J genes are TRBV5-1 and TRBJ2-5, with a possible D match to TRBD2 (6 bases). The CDR3 totals 15 residues. Deletions cut 4 bases from V and 5 bases from J, with 18 bases between. The germline V gene encodes CDR1 SGHRS and CDR2 YFSETQ. The chain's CDR3 is CASSAQQAREETQYF. CDR3 DNA sequence: TGCGCCAGCAGCGCACAACAGGCCCGGGAGGAGACCCAGTACTTC.

The genes are TRBV9 and TRBJ2-3, with D unresolved. Between the trimmed V and J ends, which lost 4 bases and 3 bases, there was a span of 9 bases. Germline lookup yields CDR1 SGDLS and CDR2 YYNGEE. The CDR3 runs 13 residues. This CDR3 reads CASSSSLTDTQYF. CDR3 nucleotides: TGTGCCAGCAGCTCAAGCTTAACAGATACGCAGTATTTT.

The chain recombines TRBV9 with TRBJ2-1; 14 nucleotides line up with TRBD2. Trimming cost V 4 bases and J 0 bases; bases outside gene matches: 3. There are 17 residues in the CDR3. CDR1 is SGDLS, CDR2 YYNGEE, per germline. The CDR3 loop reads CASSTGTSGSSYNEQFF. In DNA form, the CDR3 reads TGTGCCAGCAGCACCGGGACTAGCGGGAGCTCCTACAATGAGCAGTTCTTC.

The chain links TRBV28 to TRBJ1-4; TRBD1 aligns across 7 bases. The CDR3 runs 12 residues. Trimming removed 7 bases from V and 8 bases from J; junction bases left unmatched: 4. Germline assignment: CDR1 MDHEN and CDR2 SYDVKM. The chain's CDR3 is CASKAGGEKLFF. The CDR3 DNA sequence: TGTGCCAGCAAAGCAGGGGGAGAAAAACTGTTTTTT.

This chain uses TRBV5-1 with TRBJ2-3; 10 bases are a match to TRBD1. Germline CDR1 SGHRS, CDR2 YFSETQ. The trim removed 0 bases at V and 2 bases at J, leaving 3 bases unmatched. The CDR3 length is 16 residues. The CDR3 bases are TGCGCCAGCAGCTTGGAGGGACAGGGGAACACAGATACGCAGTATTTT. Translating gives CASSLEGQGNTDTQYF.

The rearrangement uses TRBV18 and TRBJ2-5; possibly TRBD2 for D (5 bases). There are 13 residues in the CDR3. Germline assignment: CDR1 KGHSH and CDR2 LQKENI. Trimming took off 8 bases at V and 7 bases at J, with 17 bases between the two ends. The CDR3 protein is CASKTEAGGTQYF. CDR3 nucleotides: TGTGCCAGCAAAACCGAGGCAGGAGGGACCCAGTACTTC. Together with reference TRBV18 and TRBJ2-5, the CDR3 gives the full variable domain: NAGVMQNPRHLVRRRGQEARLRCSPMKGHSHVYWYRQLPEEGLKFMVYLQKENIIDESGMPKERFSAEFPKEGPSILRIQQVVRGDSAAYFCASKTEAGGTQYFGPGTRLLVL.

The V call is TRBV7-6, the J call TRBJ2-1, with 8 bases matching TRBD2. Trimming at V came to 5 bases and at J to 4 bases, leaving 13 bases not matched to a gene. Germline CDR1 SGHVS, CDR2 FNYEAQ. This CDR3 contains 17 residues. The CDR3 bases are TGTGCCAGCAGCGATAGAAAGGGTAGCGGGGTATACAATGAGCAGTTCTTC. It encodes CASSDRKGSGVYNEQFF.

The chain recombines TRBV6-6 with TRBJ2-3; D gene unclear. Germline assignment: CDR1 MNHNY and CDR2 SVGAGI (reference sequence). V was cut by 6 bases and J by 4 bases, with 5 bases left in between. The CDR3 is made up of 11 amino acids. CDR3 sequence: CASSPADTQYF. The DNA of the CDR3 is TGTGCCAGCAGCCCGGCAGATACGCAGTATTTT.

The chain carries TRBV19 and TRBJ1-2, with 9 bases lining up with TRBD1. Germline V gene data show CDR1 as LNHDA and CDR2 as SQIVND (reference sequence). V lost 3 bases, J lost 4 bases, and 3 bases stayed unmatched. The length of the CDR3 is 14 residues. The CDR3 region is CASSIATGGYGYTF. The CDR3 region has the DNA TGTGCCAGTAGTATCGCGACAGGGGGCTATGGCTACACCTTC.

The chain carries TRBV18 and TRBJ1-2; D gene ambiguous. CDR3 length equals 12 residues. Germline V gives CDR1 KGHSH, CDR2 LQKENI. The V end lost 0 bases, the J end lost 10 bases, and 9 bases lay between the germline ends. CDR3 in amino acids: CASSPPAGNYTF. The CDR3 DNA is TGTGCCAGCTCACCACCGGCGGGGAACTACACCTTC.

The chain recombines TRBV27 with TRBJ1-5; D unresolved. This CDR3 contains 15 residues. Trimming left V 1 base short and J 3 bases short, with 10 bases between. Germline assignment: CDR1 MNHEY and CDR2 SMNVEV (reference sequence). The chain's CDR3 is CASSLYSGFNQPQHF. CDR3 in DNA: TGTGCCAGCAGTTTATACTCAGGATTCAATCAGCCCCAGCATTTT.

This clone occurred once. The chain recombines TRBV6-5 with TRBJ1-1, with 8 bases aligning to TRBD1. The CDR3 runs 14 residues. Germline loops: CDR1 MNHEY, CDR2 SVGAGI. Losses at the gene ends were 3 bases for V and 5 bases for J; bases not matched to a gene: 5. The CDR3 DNA follows: TGTGCCAGCAGTTATTCCGGACAGGGAACTGAAGCTTTCTTT. Translated, it gives CASSYSGQGTEAFF.

The chain has TRBV7-2 and TRBJ2-7, with D tentatively TRBD2 (5 bases). V lost 2 bases, J lost 3 bases, and 11 bases lay in between. The CDR3 covers 14 residues. Germline V lookup: CDR1 SGHTA, CDR2 FQGNSA. The CDR3 region has the DNA TGTGCCAGCAGCTTAATCCCAGCGGTCTACGAGCAGTACTTC. Translated, it gives CASSLIPAVYEQYF.

V usage is TRBV27 and J usage is TRBJ2-1; the match to TRBD2 covers 8 bases. This CDR3 region has 13 residues. V trimming: 8 bases; J trimming: 3 bases; junction bases outside the gene matches: 3. Germline loops: CDR1 MNHEY, CDR2 SMNVEV (reference sequence). The CDR3 sequence is CASRGGLYNEQFF. CDR3 in DNA: TGTGCCAGCCGGGGGGGACTCTACAATGAGCAGTTCTTC.